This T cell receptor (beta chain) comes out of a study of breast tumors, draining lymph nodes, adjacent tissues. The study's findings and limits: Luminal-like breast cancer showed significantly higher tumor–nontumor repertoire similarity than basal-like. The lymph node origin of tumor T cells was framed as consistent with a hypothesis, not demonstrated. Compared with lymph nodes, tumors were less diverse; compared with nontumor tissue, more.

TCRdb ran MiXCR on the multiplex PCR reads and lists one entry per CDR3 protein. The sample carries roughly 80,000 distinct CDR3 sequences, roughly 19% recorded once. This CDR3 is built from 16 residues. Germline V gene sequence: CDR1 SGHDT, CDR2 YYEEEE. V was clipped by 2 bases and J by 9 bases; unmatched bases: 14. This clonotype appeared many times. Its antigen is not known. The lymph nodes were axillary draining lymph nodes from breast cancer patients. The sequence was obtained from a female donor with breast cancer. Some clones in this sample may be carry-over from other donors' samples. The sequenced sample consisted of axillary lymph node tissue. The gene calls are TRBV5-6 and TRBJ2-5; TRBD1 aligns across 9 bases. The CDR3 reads CASSFVSGQGGRAQYF. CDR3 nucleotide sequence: TGTGCCAGCAGCTTTGTTTCGGGACAGGGAGGTCGGGCCCAGTACTTC.